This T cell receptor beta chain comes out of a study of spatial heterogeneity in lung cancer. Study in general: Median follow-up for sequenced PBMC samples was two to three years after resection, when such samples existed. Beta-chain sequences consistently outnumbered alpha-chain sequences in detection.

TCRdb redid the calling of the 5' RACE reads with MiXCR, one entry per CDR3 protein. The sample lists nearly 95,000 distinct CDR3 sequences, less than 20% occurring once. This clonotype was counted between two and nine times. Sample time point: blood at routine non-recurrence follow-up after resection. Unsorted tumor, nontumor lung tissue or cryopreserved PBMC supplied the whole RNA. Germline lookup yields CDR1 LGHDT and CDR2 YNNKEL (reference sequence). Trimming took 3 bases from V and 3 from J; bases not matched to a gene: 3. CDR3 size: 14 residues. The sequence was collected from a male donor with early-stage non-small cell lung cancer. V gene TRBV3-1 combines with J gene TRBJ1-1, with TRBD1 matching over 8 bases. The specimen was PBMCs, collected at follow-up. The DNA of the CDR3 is TGTGCCAGCAGCCAGGGGACAGGACACACTGAAGCTTTCTTT. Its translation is CASSQGTGHTEAFF.